A single sample gave rise to the 22 T cell receptor beta chains below, sequenced in a study of OX40 agonist ivuxolimab in advanced cancers. This table comes from immunoSEQ multiplex PCR, and its TCRdb copy is limited to in-frame clones, with some not included. The sample contains tens of thousands of clones, 70% to 90% of which appear only once. Sequencing was performed on CD4+ or CD8+ T cells sorted from blood, taken in a trial of the OX40 agonist ivuxolimab. Source of these receptors: an adult with an advanced solid tumor such as melanoma, head and neck, liver or kidney cancer.

DNA for the CDR3: TGTGCCAGCAGTTACAGGGTTTCGGGCTATGGCTACACCTTC. Translating gives CASSYRVSGYGYTF. J is TRBJ1-2 and V is TRBV6-6; D unclear. Per the germline V gene, CDR1 is MNHNY and CDR2 is SVGAGI (reference sequence). The CDR3 covers 14 residues. V was shortened by 2 bases and J by 4 bases, with 11 bases between the two germline ends.

This clone was observed a few times. This sequence joins TRBV15 and TRBJ2-7; D gene uncertain. V was trimmed by 3 bases and J by 3 bases, leaving 3 bases between them. The germline CDR1 and CDR2 sequences are LNHNV and YYDKDF (reference sequence). CDR3 length: 11 residues. This CDR3 is CATSSDYEQYF. DNA of the CDR3: TGTGCCACCAGCAGCGACTACGAGCAGTACTTC.

This clone showed up just once. The chain carries TRBV6-5 and TRBJ2-5; D is unresolved. This CDR3 comprises 15 residues. Germline CDR1 is MNHEY and CDR2 is SVGAGI. V gave up 0 bases and J gave up 1 base, with 9 bases separating them. Here the CDR3 DNA reads TGTGCCAGCAGTTACTCGGACGGTCCCCAAGAGACCCAGTACTTC. This codes for CASSYSDGPQETQYF.

This rearrangement joins TRBV6-8 to TRBJ1-5; TRBD1 might be the D (6 bases). Trimming removed 0 bases at V and 5 bases at J, with 14 bases between. The CDR3 runs to 16 residues. Germline assignment: CDR1 MNHGY and CDR2 SAAAGT. CDR3 protein: CASSYSGRGRDQPQHF. CDR3 bases: TGTGCCAGCAGTTACTCTGGAAGGGGGAGAGATCAGCCCCAGCATTTT.

The genes are TRBV4-1 and TRBJ2-1; 8 bases are a match to TRBD2. V gave up 6 bases and J gave up 6 bases; unmatched junction bases: 10. CDR3 length: 15 residues. Germline V gives CDR1 MGHRA, CDR2 YSYEKL. CDR3 sequence reads: CASSRVGGGTNEQFF. The CDR3, as DNA: TGCGCCAGCAGTCGGGTTGGCGGGGGGACCAATGAGCAGTTCTTC.

This chain uses TRBV11-2 with TRBJ2-2; no firm D call. CDR3 size: 16 residues. Trimming took 5 bases from V and 0 from J, leaving 13 bases between them. CDR1 and CDR2 (germline): SGHAT, FQNNGV. The CDR3: CASSLWLLANTGELFF. CDR3 nucleotide sequence: TGTGCCAGCAGCCTTTGGTTGCTGGCGAACACCGGGGAGCTGTTTTTT. Variable domain in full (rest from reference TRBV11-2 and TRBJ2-2): EAGVAQSPRYKIIEKRQSVAFWCNPISGHATLYWYQQILGQGPKLLIQFQNNGVVDDSQLPKDRFSAERLKGVDSTLKIQPAKLEDSAVYLCASSLWLLANTGELFFGEGSRLTVL.

J is TRBJ1-4 and V is TRBV28; D might be TRBD1 (5 bases). The CDR3 contains 14 residues. Germline loops: CDR1 MDHEN, CDR2 SYDVKM. Trimming removed 5 bases from V and 1 base from J, with 8 bases in between. In nucleotides, the CDR3 is TGTGCCAGCAGTATGGGACTAACTAATGAAAAACTGTTTTTT. Amino acid sequence: CASSMGLTNEKLFF.

V gene TRBV6-6 combines with J gene TRBJ2-3; 8 bases are a match to TRBD2. Germline V lookup: CDR1 MNHNY, CDR2 SVGAGI (reference sequence). V lost 5 bases and J lost 5; bases outside the gene matches: 6. CDR3 length: 14 amino acids. CDR3 sequence (DNA): TGTGCCAGCAGTCCACGACTAGCGAAAGATACGCAGTATTTT. Protein: CASSPRLAKDTQYF.

The V call is TRBV13, the J call TRBJ2-7; 9 positions agree with TRBD1. Germline CDR1 and CDR2: PRHDT and FYEKMQ (reference sequence). This CDR3 is 15 amino acids long. V was pared by 5 bases and J by 2 bases, with 7 bases of the junction left unmatched. The CDR3 sequence: CASSERTGDPYEQYF. CDR3 bases: TGTGCCAGCAGCGAACGGACAGGGGACCCCTACGAGCAGTACTTC.

The chain couples TRBV28 to TRBJ1-2; no definite D call. The germline V and J ends were trimmed by 4 bases and 6 bases, with 12 bases remaining between them. CDR3 length: 13 residues. Germline lookup yields CDR1 MDHEN and CDR2 SYDVKM. The CDR3 nucleotides are TGTGCCAGCAGTTGGATGGTAGGAAATGGCTACACCTTC. This gives the protein CASSWMVGNGYTF.

The chain recombines TRBV6-1 with TRBJ2-3; 9 nucleotides match TRBD2. The CDR3 is made up of 19 amino acids. The germline CDR1 and CDR2 sequences are MNHNS and SASEGT. V trimming: 1 base; J trimming: 0 bases; junction bases outside the gene matches: 11. CDR3 amino acids: CASSEVGLAGLSSTDTQYF. CDR3 coding DNA: TGTGCCAGCAGTGAAGTTGGTCTAGCGGGGCTATCTAGCACAGATACGCAGTATTTT.

The gene calls are TRBV13 and TRBJ2-1; perhaps D is TRBD1 or TRBD2 (5 bases each). Looked up from germline, CDR1 is PRHDT and CDR2 is FYEKMQ (reference sequence). V lost 6 bases, J lost 6 bases, and 12 bases lay in between. The CDR3 loop spans 13 amino acids. The CDR3 region is CASRLGRINEQFF. The CDR3 DNA reads as TGTGCCAGCAGATTGGGACGGATCAATGAGCAGTTCTTC. The entire variable domain, with the rest obtained from reference TRBV13 and TRBJ2-1, is as follows: AAGVIQSPRHLIKEKRETATLKCYPIPRHDTVYWYQQGPGQDPQFLISFYEKMQSDKGSIPDRFSAQQFSDYHSELNMSSLELGDSALYFCASRLGRINEQFFGPGTRLTVL.

This clone was seen just once. This rearrangement joins TRBV7-3 to TRBJ2-3; tentatively, D is TRBD1 (5 bases). There are 16 residues in the CDR3. V lost 5 bases, J lost 2 bases, and 17 bases lay in between. Germline CDR1 is SGHTA and CDR2 is FQGTGA. The CDR3 reads CASSQDSTFLTDTQYF. CDR3 DNA: TGTGCCAGCAGCCAAGACAGTACGTTCCTCACAGATACGCAGTATTTT.

The gene calls are TRBV11-1 and TRBJ1-4; D is undetermined. Germline assignment: CDR1 SGHAT and CDR2 FQDESV (reference sequence). The CDR3 is 16 residues long. V lost 5 bases and J lost 8, with 21 bases in between. CDR3 sequence reads: CASSLSGEYAMEKLFF. CDR3 DNA sequence: TGTGCCAGCAGCCTATCCGGGGAGTACGCCATGGAAAAACTGTTTTTT.

J is TRBJ2-7 and V is TRBV4-2; D is possibly TRBD1 (6 bases). V was shortened by 0 bases and J by 0 bases, with 12 bases between the two germline ends. CDR1 is LGHNA and CDR2 is YNFKEQ in the germline V gene. The CDR3 is 16 amino acids. Here the CDR3 reads CASSQDLTGFSYEQYF. CDR3 nucleotide sequence: TGTGCCAGCAGCCAAGATCTAACAGGGTTCTCCTACGAGCAGTACTTC.

This clone was detected only once. This rearrangement joins TRBV27 to TRBJ1-2, with TRBD1 matching over 8 bases. Germline CDR1 MNHEY, CDR2 SMNVEV (reference sequence). The trim removed 5 bases at V and 6 bases at J, leaving 8 bases unmatched. The CDR3 has 14 amino acids. CDR3 DNA sequence: TGTGCCAGCAGTCTAGGGACAGGCAAGGATGGCTACACCTTC. Protein product: CASSLGTGKDGYTF.

This clone was observed a handful of times. The V gene is TRBV18, the J gene TRBJ1-6, with 8 bases identical to TRBD1. The CDR3 extends over 15 amino acids. V trimming: 4 bases; J trimming: 5 bases; junction bases outside the gene matches: 4. The germline V gene encodes CDR1 KGHSH and CDR2 LQKENI. This CDR3 reads CASSLPTGDNSPLHF. The CDR3 region has the DNA TGTGCCAGCTCACTCCCGACAGGGGATAATTCACCCCTCCACTTT.

This clone was observed a single time. The V gene is TRBV18, the J gene TRBJ1-2; D is perhaps TRBD1 (6 bases). The germline V gene has CDR1 KGHSH and CDR2 LQKENI. V shed 6 bases and J shed 4 bases, with 18 bases lying between them. The CDR3 has 15 amino acids. In nucleotides, the CDR3 is TGTGCCAGCTCCCCAGCCCCCCAGGGGACCTATGGCTACACCTTC. Its translation: CASSPAPQGTYGYTF. Combining the CDR3 with reference TRBV18 and TRBJ1-2 gives the whole variable domain NAGVMQNPRHLVRRRGQEARLRCSPMKGHSHVYWYRQLPEEGLKFMVYLQKENIIDESGMPKERFSAEFPKEGPSILRIQQVVRGDSAAYFCASSPAPQGTYGYTFGSGTRLTVV.

This chain joins TRBV10-2 and TRBJ1-1; D call uncertain. V was cut by 3 bases and J by 3 bases, with 14 bases left in between. The germline V gene encodes CDR1 WSHSY and CDR2 SAAADI. The CDR3 is 15 amino acids. This CDR3 reads CASSELSPLDTEAFF. The CDR3 DNA reads as TGCGCCAGCAGTGAACTGTCCCCCTTGGACACTGAAGCTTTCTTT.

This clone was observed a single time. The rearrangement links TRBV28 to TRBJ2-5; D is possibly TRBD2 (5 bases). The CDR3 consists of 13 residues. Germline V lookup: CDR1 MDHEN, CDR2 SYDVKM. Trimming cost V 6 bases and J 4 bases, with 12 bases left between them. The CDR3 nucleotides read TGTGCCAGCAGCACGAGGGTGGGAGAGACCCAGTACTTC. Translating it yields CASSTRVGETQYF.

The chain couples TRBV9 to TRBJ2-1; 11 bases align to TRBD2. V lost 3 bases and J lost 8; bases outside the gene matches: 16. Per germline, CDR1 SGDLS and CDR2 YYNGEE. The CDR3 covers 18 residues. The CDR3 DNA follows: TGTGCCAGCAGCGCAAATCAACGACTAGCGGGGAGGGACTATGAGCAGTTCTTC. Translated: CASSANQRLAGRDYEQFF.

This clone was seen only a few times. V gene TRBV11-2 combines with J gene TRBJ2-1; D is undetermined. Germline V gene lookup returns CDR1 SGHAT and CDR2 FQNNGV. V was pared by 7 bases and J by 3 bases, with 13 bases between. The CDR3 sequence is 14 residues long. CDR3 sequence (DNA): TGTGCCAGCAACGAGGATGGTGGCTACAATGAGCAGTTCTTC. Residues: CASNEDGGYNEQFF.